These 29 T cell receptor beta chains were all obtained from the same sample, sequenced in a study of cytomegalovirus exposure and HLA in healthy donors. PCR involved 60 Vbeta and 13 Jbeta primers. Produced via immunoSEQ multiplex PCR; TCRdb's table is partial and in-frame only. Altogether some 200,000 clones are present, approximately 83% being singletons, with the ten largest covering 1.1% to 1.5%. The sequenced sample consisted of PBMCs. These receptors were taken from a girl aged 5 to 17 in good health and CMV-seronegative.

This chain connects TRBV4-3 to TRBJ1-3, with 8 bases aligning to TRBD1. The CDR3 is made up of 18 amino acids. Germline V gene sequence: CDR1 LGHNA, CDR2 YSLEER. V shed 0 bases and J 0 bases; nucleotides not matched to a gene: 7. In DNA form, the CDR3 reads TGCGCCAGCAGCCAAGATTGGGGACAGGCGAGCTCTGGAAACACCATATATTTT. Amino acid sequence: CASSQDWGQASSGNTIYF.

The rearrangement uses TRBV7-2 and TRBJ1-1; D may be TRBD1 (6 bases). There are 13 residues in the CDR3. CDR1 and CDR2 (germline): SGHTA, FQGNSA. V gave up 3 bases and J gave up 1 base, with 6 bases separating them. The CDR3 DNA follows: TGTGCCAGCAGCTTGGGACAGAACACTGAAGCTTTCTTT. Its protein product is CASSLGQNTEAFF.

CDR3 nucleotides: TGCGCCAGCAGCACGGGACAGGTCACAGATACGCAGTATTTT. This codes for CASSTGQVTDTQYF. The J gene is TRBJ2-3, the V gene TRBV5-1, with 8 bases matching TRBD1. The V gene's germline CDR1 is SGHRS and CDR2 YFSETQ. J was trimmed by 2 bases and V by 4 bases; bases with no gene match: 3. The CDR3 has 14 residues.

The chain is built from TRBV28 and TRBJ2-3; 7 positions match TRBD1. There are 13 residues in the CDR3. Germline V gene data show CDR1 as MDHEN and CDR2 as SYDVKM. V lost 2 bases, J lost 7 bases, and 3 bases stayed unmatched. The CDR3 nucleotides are TGTGCCAGCAGTTTAACAGGGGCGAATACGCAGTATTTT. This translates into CASSLTGANTQYF.

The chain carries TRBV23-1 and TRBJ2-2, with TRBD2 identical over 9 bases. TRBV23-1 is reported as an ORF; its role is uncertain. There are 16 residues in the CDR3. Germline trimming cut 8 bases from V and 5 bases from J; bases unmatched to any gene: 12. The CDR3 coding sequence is TGCGCCAGCGGTTTCTCCGGGACTAGCATTACCGGGGAGCTGTTTTTT. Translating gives CASGFSGTSITGELFF.

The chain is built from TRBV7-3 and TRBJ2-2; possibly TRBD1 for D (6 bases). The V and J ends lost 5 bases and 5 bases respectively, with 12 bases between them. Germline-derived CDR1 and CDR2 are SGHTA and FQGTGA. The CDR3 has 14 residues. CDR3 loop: CASSQGSNTGELFF. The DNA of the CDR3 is TGTGCCAGCAGCCAGGGGTCAAATACCGGGGAGCTGTTTTTT.

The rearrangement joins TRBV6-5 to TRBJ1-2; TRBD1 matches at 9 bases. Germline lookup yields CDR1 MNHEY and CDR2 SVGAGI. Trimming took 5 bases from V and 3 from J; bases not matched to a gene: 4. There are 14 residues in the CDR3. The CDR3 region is CASSPGTGYYGYTF. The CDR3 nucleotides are TGTGCCAGCAGTCCCGGGACAGGGTACTATGGCTACACCTTC.

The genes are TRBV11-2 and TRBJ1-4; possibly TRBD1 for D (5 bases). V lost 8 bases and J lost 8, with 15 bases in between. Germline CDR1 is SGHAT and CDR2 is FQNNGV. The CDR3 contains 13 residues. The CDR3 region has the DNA TGTGCCAGCGGTTGGGCTCAGGGAGAAAAACTGTTTTTT. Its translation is CASGWAQGEKLFF.

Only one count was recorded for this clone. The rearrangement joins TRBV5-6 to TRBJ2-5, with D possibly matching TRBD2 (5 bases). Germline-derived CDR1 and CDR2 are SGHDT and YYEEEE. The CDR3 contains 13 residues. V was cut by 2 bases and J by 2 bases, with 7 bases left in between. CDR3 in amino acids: CASSFGVQETQYF. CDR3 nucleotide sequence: TGTGCCAGCAGCTTCGGGGTGCAAGAGACCCAGTACTTC.

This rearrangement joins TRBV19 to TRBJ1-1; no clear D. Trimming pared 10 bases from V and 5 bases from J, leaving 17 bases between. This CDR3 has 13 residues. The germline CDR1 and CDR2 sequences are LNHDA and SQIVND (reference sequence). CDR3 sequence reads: CATKRGSGTEAFF. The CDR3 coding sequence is TGTGCCACCAAACGGGGATCGGGAACTGAAGCTTTCTTT.

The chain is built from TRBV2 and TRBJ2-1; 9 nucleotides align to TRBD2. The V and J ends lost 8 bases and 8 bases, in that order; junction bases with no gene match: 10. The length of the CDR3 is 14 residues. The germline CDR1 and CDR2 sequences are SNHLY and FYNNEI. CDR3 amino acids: CASLLAGAVYEQFF. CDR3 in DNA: TGTGCCAGCTTATTAGCGGGGGCGGTATATGAGCAGTTCTTC.

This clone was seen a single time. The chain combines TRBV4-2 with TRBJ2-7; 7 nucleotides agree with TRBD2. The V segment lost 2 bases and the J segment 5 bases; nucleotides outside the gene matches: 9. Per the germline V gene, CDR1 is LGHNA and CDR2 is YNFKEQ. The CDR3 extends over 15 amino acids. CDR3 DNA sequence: TGTGCCAGCAGCCAATATCGGGCTAGCGGTGACGAGCAGTACTTC. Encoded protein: CASSQYRASGDEQYF.

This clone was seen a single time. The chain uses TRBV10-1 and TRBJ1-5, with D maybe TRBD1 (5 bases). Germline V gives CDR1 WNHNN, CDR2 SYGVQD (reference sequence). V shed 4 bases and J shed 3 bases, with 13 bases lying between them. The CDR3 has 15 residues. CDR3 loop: CASSAGGNDNQPQHF. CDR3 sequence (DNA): TGCGCCAGCAGTGCTGGGGGGAATGACAATCAGCCCCAGCATTTT.

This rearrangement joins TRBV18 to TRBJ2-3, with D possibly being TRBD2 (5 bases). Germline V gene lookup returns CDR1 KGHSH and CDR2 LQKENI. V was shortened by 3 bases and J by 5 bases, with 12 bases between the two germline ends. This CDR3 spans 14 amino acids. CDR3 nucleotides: TGTGCCAGCTCACCTTCCCAGGAGGTAGATACGCAGTATTTT. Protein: CASSPSQEVDTQYF. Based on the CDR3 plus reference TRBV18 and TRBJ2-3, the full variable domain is NAGVMQNPRHLVRRRGQEARLRCSPMKGHSHVYWYRQLPEEGLKFMVYLQKENIIDESGMPKERFSAEFPKEGPSILRIQQVVRGDSAAYFCASSPSQEVDTQYFGPGTRLTVL.

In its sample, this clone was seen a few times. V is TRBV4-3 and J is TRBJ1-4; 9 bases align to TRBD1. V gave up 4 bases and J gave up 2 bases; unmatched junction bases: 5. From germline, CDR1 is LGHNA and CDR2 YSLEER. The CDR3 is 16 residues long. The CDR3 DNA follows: TGCGCCAGCAGCCCCAGACAGGGGGGGACTAATGAAAAACTGTTTTTT. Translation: CASSPRQGGTNEKLFF.

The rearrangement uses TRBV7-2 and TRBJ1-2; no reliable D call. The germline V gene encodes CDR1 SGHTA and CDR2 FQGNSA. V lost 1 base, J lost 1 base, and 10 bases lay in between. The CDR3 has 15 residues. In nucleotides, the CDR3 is TGTGCCAGCAGCTTAGTTCAGATCCTTAACTATGGCTACACCTTC. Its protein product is CASSLVQILNYGYTF.

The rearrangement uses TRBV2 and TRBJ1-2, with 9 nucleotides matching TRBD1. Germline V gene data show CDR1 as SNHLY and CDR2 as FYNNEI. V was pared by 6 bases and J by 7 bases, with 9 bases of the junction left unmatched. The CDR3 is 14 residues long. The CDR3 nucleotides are TGTGCCAGCAGCGGGGTAGGGACAGGGCGTGGCTACACCTTC. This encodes CASSGVGTGRGYTF. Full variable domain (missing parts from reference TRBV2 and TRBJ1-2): EPEVTQTPSHQVTQMGQEVILRCVPISNHLYFYWYRQILGQKVEFLVSFYNNEISEKSEIFDDQFSVERPDGSNFTLKIRSTKLEDSAMYFCASSGVGTGRGYTFGSGTRLTVV.

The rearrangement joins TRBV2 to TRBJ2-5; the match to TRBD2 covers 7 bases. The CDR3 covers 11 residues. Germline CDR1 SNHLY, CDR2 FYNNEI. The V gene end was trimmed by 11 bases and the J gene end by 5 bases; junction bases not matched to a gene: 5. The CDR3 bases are TGTGCCCAGGGACTAAGGGAGACCCAGTACTTC. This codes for CAQGLRETQYF.

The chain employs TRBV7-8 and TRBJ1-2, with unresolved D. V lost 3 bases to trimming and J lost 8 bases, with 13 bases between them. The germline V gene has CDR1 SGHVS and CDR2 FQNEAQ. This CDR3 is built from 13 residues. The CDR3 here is CASSFNAGQGYTF. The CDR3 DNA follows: TGTGCCAGCAGCTTCAATGCCGGTCAAGGCTACACCTTC.

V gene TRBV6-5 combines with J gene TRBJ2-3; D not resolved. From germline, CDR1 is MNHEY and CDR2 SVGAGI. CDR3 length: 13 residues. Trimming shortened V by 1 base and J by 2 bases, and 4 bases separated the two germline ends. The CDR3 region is CASSYLHTDTQYF. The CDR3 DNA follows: TGTGCCAGCAGTTACTTACACACAGATACGCAGTATTTT.

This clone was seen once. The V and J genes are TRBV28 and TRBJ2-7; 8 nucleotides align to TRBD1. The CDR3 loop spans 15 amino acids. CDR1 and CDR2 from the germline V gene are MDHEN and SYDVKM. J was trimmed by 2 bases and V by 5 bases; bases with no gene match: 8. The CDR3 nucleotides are TGTGCCAGCAGTCTGGCAGGGGGCTTACCCTACGAGCAGTACTTC. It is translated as CASSLAGGLPYEQYF.

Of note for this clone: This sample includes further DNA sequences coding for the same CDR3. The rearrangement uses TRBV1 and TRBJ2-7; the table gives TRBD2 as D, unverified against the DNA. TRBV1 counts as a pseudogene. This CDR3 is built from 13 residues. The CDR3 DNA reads TGCACCAGCCCCCCGGTGGTGCTCTACGAGCAGTACTTC. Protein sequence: CTSPPVVLYEQYF.

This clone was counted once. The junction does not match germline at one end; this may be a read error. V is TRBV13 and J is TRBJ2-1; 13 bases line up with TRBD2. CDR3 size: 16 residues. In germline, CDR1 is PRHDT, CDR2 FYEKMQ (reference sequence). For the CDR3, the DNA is TGTGCCAGCAGCGCAAAGACTAGCGGGGGGTACAATCAGCAGTTCTTC. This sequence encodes CASSAKTSGGYNQQFF.

CDR3 sequence: CASSPGTPGSYEQYF. The CDR3 DNA sequence: TGTGCCAGCAGTCCCGGGACACCGGGCTCCTACGAGCAGTACTTC. The rearrangement joins TRBV6-5 to TRBJ2-7; TRBD1 might be the D (6 bases). The V and J ends lost 5 bases and 0 bases respectively, with 14 bases between them. CDR1 and CDR2 from the germline V gene are MNHEY and SVGAGI. The CDR3 has 15 amino acids.

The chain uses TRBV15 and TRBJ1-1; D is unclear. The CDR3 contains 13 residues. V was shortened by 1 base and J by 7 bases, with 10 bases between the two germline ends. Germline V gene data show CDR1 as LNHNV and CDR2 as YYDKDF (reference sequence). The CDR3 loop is CATSRGQRLEAFF. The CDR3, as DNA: TGTGCCACCAGCAGAGGACAAAGGCTTGAAGCTTTCTTT.

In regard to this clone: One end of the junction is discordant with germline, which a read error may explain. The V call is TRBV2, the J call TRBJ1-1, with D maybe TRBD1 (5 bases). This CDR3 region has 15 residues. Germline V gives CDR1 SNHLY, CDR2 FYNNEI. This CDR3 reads CAGSLDDSLNTEAFF. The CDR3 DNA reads TGTGCCGGCAGTTTAGACGACAGCCTGAACACTGAAGCTTTCTTT.

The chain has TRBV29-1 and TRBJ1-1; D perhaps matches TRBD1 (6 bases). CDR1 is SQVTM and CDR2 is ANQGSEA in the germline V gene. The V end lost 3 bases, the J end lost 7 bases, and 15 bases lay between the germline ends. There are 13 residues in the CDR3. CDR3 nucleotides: TGCAGCGTTGATTGGGGGCTACGCGGTGAAGCTTTCTTT. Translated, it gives CSVDWGLRGEAFF.

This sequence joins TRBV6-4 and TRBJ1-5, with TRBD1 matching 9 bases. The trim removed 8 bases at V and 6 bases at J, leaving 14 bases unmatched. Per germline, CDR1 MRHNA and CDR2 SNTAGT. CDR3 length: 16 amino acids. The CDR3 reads CASGTRPGQGSQPQHF. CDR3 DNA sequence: TGTGCCAGCGGGACTCGACCGGGACAGGGATCTCAGCCCCAGCATTTT.

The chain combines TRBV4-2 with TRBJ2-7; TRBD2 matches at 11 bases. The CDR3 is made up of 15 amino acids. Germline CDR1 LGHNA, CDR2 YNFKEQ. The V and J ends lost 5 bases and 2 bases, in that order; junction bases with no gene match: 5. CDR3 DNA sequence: TGTGCCAGCAGCAAAGGGACTAGCGGAACCTACGAGCAGTACTTC. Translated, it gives CASSKGTSGTYEQYF.